Presented here are 22 T cell receptor beta chains from one specimen sequenced in a study of shared clonotypes between healthy human individuals. The method was immunoSEQ multiplex PCR; TCRdb's version includes in-frame clones alone and lacks a portion of them. This table has hundreds of thousands of clones, around four fifths appearing once. Sequences were obtained from memory CD4+ T cells sorted from blood. The subset denotes: CD45RA-negative fraction. The receptors stem from a woman aged 30 to 39 in good health.

The rearrangement links TRBV19 to TRBJ2-6, with 7 nucleotides matching TRBD2. This CDR3 spans 16 amino acids. Germline V lookup: CDR1 LNHDA, CDR2 SQIVND (reference sequence). V was clipped by 5 bases and J by 2 bases; unmatched bases: 6. CDR3 loop: CASSARGSPGANVLTF. The CDR3 DNA reads as TGTGCCAGTAGTGCGCGGGGGAGCCCTGGGGCCAACGTCCTGACTTTC.

The V and J genes are TRBV28 and TRBJ2-2, with D unresolved. Germline-derived CDR1 and CDR2 are MDHEN and SYDVKM. Trimming pared 0 bases from V and 3 bases from J, leaving 8 bases between. There are 15 residues in the CDR3. This chain's CDR3 is CASSLWRQDTGELFF. Written as DNA, the CDR3 is TGTGCCAGCAGTTTATGGAGGCAAGACACCGGGGAGCTGTTTTTT. The full variable domain, rest sourced from reference TRBV28 and TRBJ2-2, is DVKVTQSSRYLVKRTGEKVFLECVQDMDHENMFWYRQDPGLGLRLIYFSYDVKMKEKGDIPEGYSVSREKKERFSLILESASTNQTSMYLCASSLWRQDTGELFFGEGSRLTVL.

This CDR3 is CASSELRGPGNTIYF. CDR3 coding DNA: TGTGCCAGCAGTGAATTGCGTGGGCCTGGAAACACCATATATTTT. The chain uses TRBV2 and TRBJ1-3; D gene ambiguous. CDR3 length equals 15 residues. Germline CDR1 SNHLY, CDR2 FYNNEI. Trimming cost V 2 bases and J 2 bases, with 10 bases left between them.

The chain uses TRBV28 and TRBJ2-7; possible D gene TRBD2, 5 bases. With 3 bases removed from V and 1 base from J, the gap between germline ends came to 22 bases. CDR3 length: 18 amino acids. Germline lookup yields CDR1 MDHEN and CDR2 SYDVKM. In DNA form, the CDR3 reads TGTGCCAGCAGTTTGTGGGTCATAGAGGCCACGGGGTCCTACGAGCAGTACTTC. The encoded protein is CASSLWVIEATGSYEQYF.

V usage is TRBV6-6 and J usage is TRBJ2-3; the match to TRBD1 covers 7 bases. CDR1 MNHNY and CDR2 SVGAGI come from the germline V gene (reference sequence). V trimming: 5 bases; J trimming: 3 bases; junction bases outside the gene matches: 11. The CDR3 length is 16 residues. The CDR3 sequence is CASSRRGQVGTDTQYF. In DNA, the CDR3 is TGTGCCAGCAGTCGCCGTGGACAGGTCGGGACAGATACGCAGTATTTT.

Written as DNA, the CDR3 is TGTGCCATCAGTGAGGACAGGGAAGGGGTAGTTTGGCAGTTCTTC. It encodes CAISEDREGVVWQFF. The rearrangement links TRBV10-3 to TRBJ2-1, with 7 bases matching TRBD1. CDR3 length: 15 amino acids. Germline lookup yields CDR1 ENHRY and CDR2 SYGVKD. The trim removed 2 bases at V and 12 bases at J, leaving 13 bases unmatched.

With respect to this clone: This may be a read error, as it is one base from a much larger clone. The chain has TRBV11-3 and TRBJ2-1; 10 bases are a match to TRBD2. Germline V CDR1 and CDR2: SGHNT, YENEEA. CDR3 length: 14 residues. Losses at the gene ends were 1 base for V and 7 bases for J; bases not matched to a gene: 1. This chain's CDR3 is CASSLGTSGNEQFF. DNA for the CDR3: TGTGCCAGCAGCTTAGGGACTAGCGGTAATGAGCAGTTCTTC. Full variable domain (remainder filled in from reference TRBV11-3 and TRBJ2-1): EAGVVQSPRYKIIEKKQPVAFWCNPISGHNTLYWYLQNLGQGPELLIRYENEEAVDDSQLPKDRFSAERLKGVDSTLKIQPAELGDSAVYLCASSLGTSGNEQFFGPGTRLTVL.

This clone was recorded only once. This chain links TRBV28 with TRBJ2-7, with 9 nucleotides matching TRBD2. This CDR3 has 16 amino acids. Germline loops: CDR1 MDHEN, CDR2 SYDVKM. V shed 7 bases, J shed 2 bases, and the junction held 12 bases outside the gene matches. The CDR3 nucleotides are TGTGCCAGCACCCTAGGAGGTGGGACTAGCCCCTACGAGCAGTACTTC. It translates to CASTLGGGTSPYEQYF.

This clone has only a few counts. The chain links TRBV30 to TRBJ1-1; no definite D call. This CDR3 has 10 amino acids. Germline values: CDR1 GTSNPN, CDR2 SVGIG (reference sequence). Trimming removed 2 bases from V and 8 bases from J, with 6 bases in between. As DNA, the CDR3 is TGTGCCTGGAGTAGAACCGAAGCTTTCTTT. It codes for CAWSRTEAFF.

The chain combines TRBV2 with TRBJ2-5, with D possibly being TRBD2 (5 bases). Trimming cost V 7 bases and J 1 base, with 19 bases left between them. The CDR3 extends over 16 amino acids. From germline, CDR1 is SNHLY and CDR2 FYNNEI. The CDR3 DNA follows: TGTGCCAGCACCCGAAAGCCCGGGGTCACCCAAGAGACCCAGTACTTC. This sequence encodes CASTRKPGVTQETQYF.

The chain has TRBV7-3 and TRBJ2-3; weak D call: TRBD1 (5 bases). This CDR3 has 15 residues. Trimming took off 5 bases at V and 5 bases at J, with 17 bases between the two ends. CDR1 is SGHTA and CDR2 is FQGTGA in the germline V gene. CDR3 DNA: TGTGCCAGCAGCCCCCAGGGTATTTCGGGAGATACGCAGTATTTT. Residues: CASSPQGISGDTQYF. Full variable domain (remainder filled in from reference TRBV7-3 and TRBJ2-3): GAGVSQTPSNKVTEKGKYVELRCDPISGHTALYWYRQSLGQGPEFLIYFQGTGAADDSGLPNDRFFAVRPEGSVSTLKIQRTERGDSAVYLCASSPQGISGDTQYFGPGTRLTVL.

In this sample, this clone turned up once. This chain connects TRBV5-4 to TRBJ2-1; TRBD2 agrees at 10 bases. The CDR3 is 16 residues long. In germline, CDR1 is SGHNT, CDR2 YYREEE (reference sequence). Trimming took 0 bases from V and 2 from J; bases not matched to a gene: 2. The CDR3 nucleotides are TGTGCCAGCAGCTTGGATACTAGCGGGGCCTACAATGAGCAGTTCTTC. This translates into CASSLDTSGAYNEQFF.

This chain links TRBV25-1 with TRBJ2-5, with 9 bases matching TRBD1. Germline V gene lookup returns CDR1 MGHDK and CDR2 SYGVNS. The J segment lost 4 bases and the V segment lost 6 bases, leaving 6 bases of the junction unmatched. This CDR3 spans 14 amino acids. This CDR3 reads CASRDDRGSETQYF. The CDR3 region has the DNA TGTGCCAGCAGGGATGACAGGGGGTCAGAGACCCAGTACTTC.

Only a few counts were recorded for this clone. The chain is built from TRBV4-1 and TRBJ1-1; D unresolved. The CDR3 runs 13 residues. V was trimmed by 1 base and J by 11 bases, leaving 14 bases between them. Germline CDR1 and CDR2: MGHRA and YSYEKL. CDR3 bases: TGCGCCAGCAGCCAAGCTTCGCTACAGCTTGCTTTCTTT. This encodes CASSQASLQLAFF.

The chain uses TRBV5-6 and TRBJ1-5, with D unresolved. The CDR3 covers 13 residues. Between the trimmed V and J ends, which lost 0 bases and 5 bases, there was a span of 6 bases. Germline V lookup: CDR1 SGHDT, CDR2 YYEEEE. CDR3 DNA: TGTGCCAGCAGCTTGGGCGGTTATCAGCCCCAGCATTTT. Amino acid sequence: CASSLGGYQPQHF.

The V and J genes are TRBV5-3 and TRBJ1-4; TRBD1 matches 8 bases. TRBV5-3 qualifies as an ORF whose function is uncertain. Losses at the gene ends were 5 bases for V and 5 bases for J; bases not matched to a gene: 8. This CDR3 is built from 15 residues. The CDR3 here is CARRPGWTGNEKLFF. The CDR3, as DNA: TGTGCCAGAAGGCCAGGGTGGACAGGGAATGAAAAACTGTTTTTT.

The chain links TRBV5-1 to TRBJ2-7, with 12 bases that match TRBD2. The ends lost 4 bases at V and 2 bases at J; junction bases unmatched: 10. The CDR3 has 17 amino acids. CDR1 is SGHRS and CDR2 is YFSETQ in the germline V gene. The DNA of the CDR3 is TGCGCCAGCAGCCATGGACTAGCGGGGAGGAGCACCTACGAGCAGTACTTC. Translating gives CASSHGLAGRSTYEQYF.

This clone was recorded only once. The rearrangement joins TRBV7-6 to TRBJ2-1; 11 bases are a match to TRBD2. The CDR3 sequence is 15 residues long. V was pared by 4 bases and J by 9 bases, with 8 bases of the junction left unmatched. Germline CDR1 is SGHVS and CDR2 is FNYEAQ. The CDR3 DNA reads as TGTGCCAGCAGCTCTACTAGCGGGAGCTTTTCTGAGCAGTTCTTC. This codes for CASSSTSGSFSEQFF.

This rearrangement joins TRBV27 to TRBJ2-7; 7 bases are a match to TRBD1. Germline V gene sequence: CDR1 MNHEY, CDR2 SMNVEV (reference sequence). The ends lost 8 bases at V and 2 bases at J; junction bases unmatched: 6. CDR3 length: 13 amino acids. The CDR3 region has the DNA TGTGCCAGCCAGCGACAGGGACCCTACGAGCAGTACTTC. Its protein product is CASQRQGPYEQYF.

This clone was seen only a few times. V usage is TRBV10-3 and J usage is TRBJ2-7; 7 bases are a match to TRBD1. The CDR3 contains 14 residues. The trim removed 7 bases at V and 3 bases at J, leaving 9 bases unmatched. Germline V gives CDR1 ENHRY, CDR2 SYGVKD. In DNA, the CDR3 is TGTGCCATCACCCCACGACAGGGTAGCTACGAGCAGTACTTC. It codes for CAITPRQGSYEQYF.

The chain uses TRBV28 and TRBJ1-1, with 7 bases that match TRBD1. V dropped 8 bases and J dropped 1; count of bases not matched to a gene: 7. This CDR3 has 14 amino acids. CDR1 and CDR2 from the germline V gene are MDHEN and SYDVKM. The CDR3 DNA reads TGTGCCAGCCGCCCGAACAGGGGGAACACTGAAGCTTTCTTT. The encoded protein is CASRPNRGNTEAFF.

The chain carries TRBV4-1 and TRBJ2-3; the D gene is possibly TRBD1 (6 bases). CDR1 MGHRA and CDR2 YSYEKL come from the germline V gene. The CDR3 loop spans 17 amino acids. Deletions cut 1 base from V and 3 bases from J, with 17 bases between. The CDR3 DNA is TGCGCCAGCAGCCAAGGGTTCCAGGGGTTGGGAACAGATACGCAGTATTTT. This encodes CASSQGFQGLGTDTQYF.